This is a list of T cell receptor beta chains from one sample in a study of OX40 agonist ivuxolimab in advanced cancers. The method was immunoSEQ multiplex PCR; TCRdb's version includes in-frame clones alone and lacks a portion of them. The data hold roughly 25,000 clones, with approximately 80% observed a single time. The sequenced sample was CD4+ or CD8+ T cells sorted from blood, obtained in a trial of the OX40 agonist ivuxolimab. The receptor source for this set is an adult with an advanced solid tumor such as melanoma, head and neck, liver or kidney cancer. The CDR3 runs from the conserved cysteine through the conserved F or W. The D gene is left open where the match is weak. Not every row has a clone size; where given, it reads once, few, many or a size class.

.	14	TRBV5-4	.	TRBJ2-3	TGTGCCAGCAGCTTAAGGCGGGGCGGAGATACGCAGTATTTT	CASSLRRGGDTQYF
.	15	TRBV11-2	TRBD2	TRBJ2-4	TGTGCCAGCAGCTTAGGGACTAGCGGGAGTAGCATTCAGTACTTC	CASSLGTSGSSIQYF
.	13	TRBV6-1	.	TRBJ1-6	TGTGCCAGCAGTGAGGGGGCGAATTCACCCCTCCACTTT	CASSEGANSPLHF
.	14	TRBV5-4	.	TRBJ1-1	TGTGCCAGCAGCTTGGCGGGGGGGGTCACTGAAGCTTTCTTT	CASSLAGGVTEAFF
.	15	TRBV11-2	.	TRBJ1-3	TGTGCCAGCAGCTTAGAGGGGGCGCGAGGAAACACCATATATTTT	CASSLEGARGNTIYF
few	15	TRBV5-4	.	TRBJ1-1	TGTGCCAGCAGCTTGGGAGCCCGAATGAACACTGAAGCTTTCTTT	CASSLGARMNTEAFF
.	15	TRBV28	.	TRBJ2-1	TGTGCCAGCACTCCCCCGGGACCCAAATCCAATGAGCAGTTCTTC	CASTPPGPKSNEQFF
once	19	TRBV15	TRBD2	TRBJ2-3	TGTGCCACCAGCAGAAGGCCCTTGACTAGCGGGGGGAACACAGATACGCAGTATTTT	CATSRRPLTSGGNTDTQYF
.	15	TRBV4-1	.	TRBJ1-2	TGCGCCAGCAGCCAACTTCCGGGCTTTAACTATGGCTACACCTTC	CASSQLPGFNYGYTF
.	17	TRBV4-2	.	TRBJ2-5	TGTGCCAGCAGCCAGTCAGCTGGGGGATGGGTGGTCGAGACCCAGTACTTC	CASSQSAGGWVVETQYF
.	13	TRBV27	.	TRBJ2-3	TGTGCCAGCAGTCGTTTCCGGGACGCACCGCAGTATTTT	CASSRFRDAPQYF
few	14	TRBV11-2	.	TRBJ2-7	TGTGCCAGCAGCTTGGATGGGTACTCCTACGAGCAGTACTTC	CASSLDGYSYEQYF
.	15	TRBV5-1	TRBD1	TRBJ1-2	TGCGCCAGCAGCCGATTACAGGGGGCTGAGAATGGCTACACCTTC	CASSRLQGAENGYTF
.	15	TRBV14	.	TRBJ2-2	TGTGCCAGCAGCCAAGATGTCCAGTCCACCGGGGAGCTGTTTTTT	CASSQDVQSTGELFF
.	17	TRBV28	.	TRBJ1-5	TGTGCCAGCAGTTTAACGCGGTGGGGAAGACGCATGGAGCCCCAGCATTTT	CASSLTRWGRRMEPQHF
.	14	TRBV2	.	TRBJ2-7	TGTGCCAGCAGGGAAACTAGGATTTCCTACGAGCAGTACTTC	CASRETRISYEQYF
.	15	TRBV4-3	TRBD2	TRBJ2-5	TGCGCCAGCAGCCGTAGCGGGGGCCTTCAAGAGACCCAGTACTTC	CASSRSGGLQETQYF
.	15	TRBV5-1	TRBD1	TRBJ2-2	TGCGCCAGCAGCTTAGGACAGGGATGGGCCGGGGAGCTGTTTTTT	CASSLGQGWAGELFF
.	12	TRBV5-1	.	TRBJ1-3	TGCGCCAGCAACGGCGATGGAAACACCATATATTTT	CASNGDGNTIYF
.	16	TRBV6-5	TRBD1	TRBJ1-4	TGTGCCAGCAGTTCCTGGACAGGGCGACGGAGCGAAAAACTGTTTTTT	CASSSWTGRRSEKLFF
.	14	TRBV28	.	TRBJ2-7	TGTGCCAGCAGTCCTACCGGGTCTACTAAGGAGCAGTACTTC	CASSPTGSTKEQYF
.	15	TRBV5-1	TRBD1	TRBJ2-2	TGCGCCAGCAGCGCCCTGACAGGGATCCCCGGGGAGCTGTTTTTT	CASSALTGIPGELFF
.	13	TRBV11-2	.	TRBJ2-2	TGTGCCAGCAGCCCGCTAGCGACCGGGGAGCTGTTTTTT	CASSPLATGELFF
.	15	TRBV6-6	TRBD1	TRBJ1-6	TGTGCCAGCAGTTACGGGACAGCGTCCAATTCACCCCTCCACTTT	CASSYGTASNSPLHF